This TCR beta chain was captured by sequencing in a study of blood T cells in healthy people across ages. General study findings and limits: Compared with aged donors, long-lived donors showed fewer expanded clones, suggesting selection.

Extractions gave at least 6 micrograms of total RNA per sample. A J-beta primer mix and a sample-barcoded 5' primer were used in a second PCR of about 7 to 12 cycles. A template-switch adaptor that had 12 random nucleotides put a tag on each cDNA molecule. Each sample yielded at least 3 million CDR3-containing paired-end reads. In TCRdb, the 5' RACE reads were re-called with MiXCR into one record per CDR3 protein. The profile shows 650,000 to 700,000 distinct CDR3 sequences, roughly 32% of them singletons. In the case of this clonotype: What it recognizes is unknown.

This CDR3 has 11 amino acids. From germline, CDR1 is DFQATT and CDR2 SNEGSKA (reference sequence). Trimming removed 7 bases from V and 12 bases from J, with 16 bases in between. The sequenced material came from blood. The chain carries TRBV20-1 and TRBJ1-5; tentatively, D is TRBD1 (6 bases). This clonotype was sampled from a woman over 75 in good health. Here the CDR3 reads CSVPGRGHQHF. Written as DNA, the CDR3 is TGCAGTGTCCCGGGACGGGGGCACCAGCATTTT.